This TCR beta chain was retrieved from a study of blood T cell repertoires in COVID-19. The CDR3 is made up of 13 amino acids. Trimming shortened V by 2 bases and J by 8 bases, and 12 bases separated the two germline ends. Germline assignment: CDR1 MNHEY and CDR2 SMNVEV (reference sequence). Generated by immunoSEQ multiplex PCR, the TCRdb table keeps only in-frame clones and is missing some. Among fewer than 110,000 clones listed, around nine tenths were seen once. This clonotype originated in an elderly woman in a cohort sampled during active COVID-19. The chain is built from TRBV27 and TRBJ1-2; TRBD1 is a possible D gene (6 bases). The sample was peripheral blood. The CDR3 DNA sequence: TGTGCCAGCAGTTTAGGGGGGGCTAGGGGCTACACCTTC. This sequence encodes CASSLGGARGYTF.